These 32 T cell receptor beta chains share one sample of origin, sequenced in a study of T cell changes during pregnancy in multiple sclerosis. Sequenced by immunoSEQ multiplex PCR; TCRdb stores in-frame clones only, minus some. This sample has 55,000 or so clones, with around 93% found just once. Sequencing used CD4+ T cells from peripheral blood mononuclear cells, obtained after pregnancy. Receptors originate from a female donor with multiple sclerosis, enrolled in a pregnancy study.

This clone appeared a few times. The chain links TRBV5-1 to TRBJ1-6, with 7 bases matching TRBD1. The CDR3 has 16 amino acids. V shed 4 bases and J 5 bases; nucleotides not matched to a gene: 9. CDR1 and CDR2 (germline): SGHRS, YFSETQ. Here the CDR3 DNA reads TGCGCCAGCAGCCTCAGGGGGTCGTCCAATAATTCACCCCTCCACTTT. Its translation: CASSLRGSSNNSPLHF.

The chain has TRBV9 and TRBJ2-1; 14 bases agree with TRBD2. The CDR3 has 18 amino acids. Trimming took 7 bases from V and 7 from J; bases not matched to a gene: 16. Germline V lookup: CDR1 SGDLS, CDR2 YYNGEE. DNA of the CDR3: TGTGCCAGCGGCCCCCACCCTAGGACTAGCGGGGGGCGTAATGAGCAGTTCTTC. Protein: CASGPHPRTSGGRNEQFF.

The chain employs TRBV9 and TRBJ1-2, with 11 bases matching TRBD1. CDR3 length: 15 residues. Germline V gene lookup returns CDR1 SGDLS and CDR2 YYNGEE. Unmatched junction bases numbered 9, after V lost 4 bases and J lost 7 bases. The CDR3 bases are TGTGCCAGCAGCCCTCCGGACAGGGGGCGGTTTGGCTACACCTTC. It is translated as CASSPPDRGRFGYTF. The full variable domain, completed using reference TRBV9 and TRBJ1-2, is DSGVTQTPKHLITATGQRVTLRCSPRSGDLSVYWYQQSLDQGLQFLIQYYNGEERAKGNILERFSAQQFPDLHSELNLSSLELGDSALYFCASSPPDRGRFGYTFGSGTRLTVV.

CDR3 DNA: TGTGCCAGCAGCGTAGAGCCAAACTTTTTGGGCCAAGTCTCCTACGAGCAGTACTTC. Protein sequence: CASSVEPNFLGQVSYEQYF. V gene TRBV9 combines with J gene TRBJ2-7; no firm D call. The V gene's germline CDR1 is SGDLS and CDR2 YYNGEE. The CDR3 has 19 residues. V was clipped by 0 bases and J by 0 bases, with 22 bases between them.

The chain couples TRBV7-9 to TRBJ2-3, with a tentative D call TRBD2 (6 bases). Deletions cut 5 bases from V and 3 bases from J, with 15 bases between. Germline lookup yields CDR1 SEHNR and CDR2 FQNEAQ (reference sequence). The CDR3 is made up of 15 amino acids. This chain's CDR3 is CASSRETRVTDTQYF. The CDR3 nucleotides read TGTGCCAGCAGCCGCGAGACTAGGGTGACAGATACGCAGTATTTT.

The genes are TRBV18 and TRBJ1-5; D is ambiguous. CDR3 length: 13 amino acids. Germline values: CDR1 KGHSH, CDR2 LQKENI. V was pared by 6 bases and J by 3 bases, with 9 bases between. The CDR3 spells CASSRHNNQPQHF. The DNA for the CDR3 is TGTGCCAGCTCCCGACATAACAATCAGCCCCAGCATTTT.

The chain links TRBV5-1 to TRBJ2-1, with TRBD1 matching 7 bases. This CDR3 region has 14 residues. V trimming: 6 bases; J trimming: 4 bases; junction bases outside the gene matches: 7. CDR1 and CDR2 (germline): SGHRS, YFSETQ. The CDR3 reads CASKPGQSYNEQFF. As DNA, the CDR3 is TGCGCCAGCAAGCCGGGACAGTCATACAATGAGCAGTTCTTC.

The V gene is TRBV6-5, the J gene TRBJ2-2; 8 bases are shared with TRBD1. The germline V gene encodes CDR1 MNHEY and CDR2 SVGAGI. V lost 2 bases, J lost 8 bases, and 10 bases stayed unmatched. The CDR3 contains 16 residues. CDR3 residues: CASSYPSGTGSGELFF. In DNA, the CDR3 is TGTGCCAGCAGTTACCCATCCGGGACAGGTTCGGGGGAGCTGTTTTTT.

The chain couples TRBV4-2 to TRBJ1-2; 8 bases match TRBD1. Germline values: CDR1 LGHNA, CDR2 YNFKEQ. J lost 0 bases, V lost 1 base, and 4 bases had no gene match. This CDR3 has 16 residues. The CDR3 region is CASSQAWTGSNYGYTF. In DNA form, the CDR3 reads TGTGCCAGCAGCCAAGCTTGGACAGGGTCTAACTATGGCTACACCTTC.

This clone was found once. The V and J genes are TRBV9 and TRBJ1-1; possibly TRBD1 for D (5 bases). Germline CDR1 reads SGDLS; CDR2 reads YYNGEE. This CDR3 spans 15 amino acids. The V end was cut by 0 bases, the J end by 4 bases, with 13 bases between. CDR3 nucleotides: TGTGCCAGCAGCGTAGATCCGGGAGGGGTCACTGAAGCTTTCTTT. It encodes CASSVDPGGVTEAFF.

The sample holds one count of this clone. CDR3 coding DNA: TGTGCCAGCTCACCACCTAACAGAATGAACACTGAAGCTTTCTTT. Its protein is CASSPPNRMNTEAFF. This chain uses TRBV18 with TRBJ1-1; D gene uncertain. This CDR3 spans 15 amino acids. Between the trimmed V and J ends, which lost 0 bases and 0 bases, there was a span of 8 bases. Germline CDR1 is KGHSH and CDR2 is LQKENI.

This clone was observed a few times. For the CDR3, the DNA is TGTGCCAGTAGTGAAAGGGGGCTGAGCTCCTATAATTCACCCCTCCACTTT. Translating it yields CASSERGLSSYNSPLHF. The chain recombines TRBV19 with TRBJ1-6; 7 bases align to TRBD1. In germline, CDR1 is LNHDA, CDR2 SQIVND (reference sequence). This CDR3 has 17 residues. The junction had 7 bases not matched to a gene; V was cut back by 5 bases and J by 0 bases.

V gene TRBV6-5 combines with J gene TRBJ2-3; 12 bases match TRBD2. Germline V CDR1 and CDR2: MNHEY, SVGAGI. The V gene end was trimmed by 0 bases and the J gene end by 11 bases; junction bases not matched to a gene: 3. This CDR3 is 14 amino acids long. CDR3 nucleotides: TGTGCCAGCAGTTACTCAACTAGCGGGGGGTGGCAGTATTTT. This codes for CASSYSTSGGWQYF.

The table lists this clone with a count of one. The CDR3 DNA follows: TGTGCCAGCAGCTTAGGAGGACGGGGGGCCCACAATGAGCAGTTCTTC. Amino acids: CASSLGGRGAHNEQFF. The chain uses TRBV7-6 and TRBJ2-1; D might be TRBD2 (7 bases). Germline V CDR1 and CDR2: SGHVS, FNYEAQ. The CDR3 is 16 amino acids. Trimming took off 1 base at V and 5 bases at J, with 15 bases between the two ends.

V usage is TRBV6-5 and J usage is TRBJ2-5, with D perhaps TRBD2 (7 bases). There are 15 residues in the CDR3. Germline CDR1 is MNHEY and CDR2 is SVGAGI. The V end was cut by 7 bases, the J end by 4 bases, with 19 bases between. The CDR3 loop is CASTMGRGAGETQYF. DNA for the CDR3: TGTGCCAGCACCATGGGACGGGGGGCTGGAGAGACCCAGTACTTC.

The gene calls are TRBV10-3 and TRBJ1-3; weak D call: TRBD1 (6 bases). V was trimmed by 4 bases and J by 1 base, leaving 14 bases between them. Germline V gives CDR1 ENHRY, CDR2 SYGVKD. This CDR3 is 16 amino acids long. The CDR3 region has the DNA TGTGCCATCAGTGTGGGGGGGCGGAGGTCTGGAAACACCATATATTTT. Translating it yields CAISVGGRRSGNTIYF.

This rearrangement joins TRBV9 to TRBJ1-1, with 8 nucleotides matching TRBD1. V trimming: 4 bases; J trimming: 0 bases; junction bases outside the gene matches: 11. CDR1 and CDR2 from the germline V gene are SGDLS and YYNGEE. This CDR3 comprises 17 residues. For the CDR3, the DNA is TGTGCCAGCAGCCCTCGGGCCGGGACAGGTCTGAACACTGAAGCTTTCTTT. This sequence encodes CASSPRAGTGLNTEAFF.

The chain links TRBV7-3 to TRBJ2-3, with 9 bases that match TRBD2. Germline V gene lookup returns CDR1 SGHTA and CDR2 FQGTGA. V dropped 5 bases and J dropped 0; count of bases not matched to a gene: 6. The CDR3 runs 16 residues. The CDR3, as DNA: TGTGCCAGCAGCCCGGGGACTAGCAGGAGCACAGATACGCAGTATTTT. This translates into CASSPGTSRSTDTQYF.

The rearrangement links TRBV5-1 to TRBJ1-4; tentatively, D is TRBD1 (5 bases). The CDR3 spans 14 residues. The germline gives CDR1 SGHRS, CDR2 YFSETQ. The V end lost 4 bases, the J end lost 10 bases, and 17 bases lay between the germline ends. The CDR3 nucleotides read TGCGCCAGCAGCCATGGAGACGGGGGTGGAAAACTGTTTTTT. Amino acid sequence: CASSHGDGGGKLFF.

The rearrangement links TRBV10-2 to TRBJ2-7, with a possible D match to TRBD2 (6 bases). Germline V gene lookup returns CDR1 WSHSY and CDR2 SAAADI. This CDR3 comprises 14 residues. Trimming removed 7 bases from V and 3 bases from J, with 16 bases in between. The CDR3 loop is CASTGSGGGYEQYF. The CDR3 region has the DNA TGCGCCAGCACGGGTTCCGGGGGAGGCTACGAGCAGTACTTC.

CDR3 loop: CASSFTPQEGQYF. The CDR3 DNA reads TGTGCCAGCAGCTTTACCCCGCAGGAGGGGCAGTACTTC. This chain connects TRBV13 to TRBJ2-7; TRBD2 might be the D (6 bases). Deletions cut 3 bases from V and 9 bases from J, with 15 bases between. Germline V gene sequence: CDR1 PRHDT, CDR2 FYEKMQ (reference sequence). This CDR3 region has 13 residues.

The V gene is TRBV5-8, the J gene TRBJ2-1, with TRBD1 matching over 9 bases. V shed 4 bases, J shed 7 bases, and the junction held 9 bases outside the gene matches. Per the germline V gene, CDR1 is SGHTS and CDR2 is YDEGEE. This CDR3 is 15 amino acids long. CDR3 residues: CASSPEGQGINEQFF. CDR3 DNA: TGTGCCAGCAGCCCAGAGGGACAGGGAATTAATGAGCAGTTCTTC.

The chain combines TRBV30 with TRBJ1-6, with D possibly being TRBD1 (6 bases). The length of the CDR3 is 16 residues. Looked up from germline, CDR1 is GTSNPN and CDR2 is SVGIG (reference sequence). V was trimmed by 4 bases and J by 0 bases, leaving 13 bases between them. CDR3 protein: CAWNGQRSSYNSPLHF. CDR3 nucleotides: TGTGCCTGGAACGGACAGAGGAGCTCCTATAATTCACCCCTCCACTTT.

V is TRBV7-6 and J is TRBJ1-4; the D gene is possibly TRBD1 (6 bases). Germline loops: CDR1 SGHVS, CDR2 FNYEAQ. The length of the CDR3 is 16 residues. Trimming stripped 4 bases from V and 4 bases from J, with 16 bases between. The CDR3 sequence: CASSSSRTEYNEKLFF. The CDR3 DNA reads as TGTGCCAGCAGCTCGTCACGGACAGAGTATAATGAAAAACTGTTTTTT.

The rearrangement uses TRBV11-3 and TRBJ2-6, with 8 bases matching TRBD1. Germline V CDR1 and CDR2: SGHNT, YENEEA. The CDR3 runs to 17 residues. Unmatched junction bases numbered 7, after V lost 4 bases and J lost 2 bases. The CDR3 sequence is CASSSGQGSAGANVLTF. CDR3 DNA sequence: TGTGCCAGCAGCTCTGGACAGGGAAGCGCTGGGGCCAACGTCCTGACTTTC.

The chain couples TRBV29-1 to TRBJ1-5; the match to TRBD1 covers 7 bases. The CDR3 extends over 17 amino acids. CDR1 SQVTM and CDR2 ANQGSEA come from the germline V gene. The J segment lost 5 bases and the V segment lost 6 bases, leaving 19 bases of the junction unmatched. CDR3 sequence reads: CSVPTGDCSKEYQPQHF. CDR3 sequence (DNA): TGCAGCGTCCCCACAGGGGACTGCTCCAAGGAGTATCAGCCCCAGCATTTT.

Remarks on this clone: A junction boundary mismatches the germline segment, possibly from a read error. This chain connects TRBV7-7 to TRBJ2-3, with D possibly being TRBD2 (6 bases). The CDR3 has 15 amino acids. Germline loops: CDR1 SSHAT, CDR2 FNYEAQ (reference sequence). In nucleotides, the CDR3 is TGTGCTAGCAGCTTAGCGGACGGGGAAACAGATACGCAGTATTTT. Protein: CASSLADGETDTQYF.

The chain combines TRBV4-3 with TRBJ1-2; 7 nucleotides match TRBD1. V trimming: 2 bases; J trimming: 8 bases; junction bases outside the gene matches: 8. Germline V gene data show CDR1 as LGHNA and CDR2 as YSLEER. CDR3 length equals 14 residues. The DNA for the CDR3 is TGCGCCAGCAGCCAACAGGGGGGACTGGGGGGCTACACCTTC. It specifies CASSQQGGLGGYTF.

This clone was seen once. The chain carries TRBV2 and TRBJ2-1, with a possible D match to TRBD2 (6 bases). The V end lost 8 bases, the J end lost 8 bases, and 16 bases lay between the germline ends. This CDR3 is 13 amino acids long. CDR1 SNHLY and CDR2 FYNNEI come from the germline V gene. The CDR3 is CASEQGGRDEQFF. The CDR3 nucleotides are TGTGCCAGCGAGCAGGGAGGCCGTGATGAGCAGTTCTTC.

This clone appeared once. The chain is built from TRBV7-2 and TRBJ1-5; D might be TRBD1 (6 bases). The CDR3 runs 15 residues. Germline V gene lookup returns CDR1 SGHTA and CDR2 FQGNSA. V lost 5 bases to trimming and J lost 6 bases, with 17 bases between them. The CDR3 reads CASSTRQGSGQPQHF. The CDR3 region has the DNA TGTGCCAGCAGCACCCGGCAGGGGTCGGGTCAGCCCCAGCATTTT.

This chain connects TRBV19 to TRBJ2-5; 10 bases are a match to TRBD2. Germline V gene data show CDR1 as LNHDA and CDR2 as SQIVND (reference sequence). The CDR3 sequence is 19 residues long. J gave up 1 base and V 3 bases, and 14 bases lay outside the gene matches. CDR3 nucleotides: TGTGCCAGTAGTATCCGCCCAAACTTACTAGCGGGGCGCCAAGAGACCCAGTACTTC. Translated, it gives CASSIRPNLLAGRQETQYF.

This clone appeared a single time. The chain couples TRBV9 to TRBJ2-7, with TRBD2 matching over 10 bases. Germline CDR1 SGDLS, CDR2 YYNGEE. V dropped 0 bases and J dropped 3; count of bases not matched to a gene: 0. This CDR3 region has 14 residues. CDR3 in DNA: TGTGCCAGCAGCGTAGCTAGCGGGGGCTACGAGCAGTACTTC. It translates to CASSVASGGYEQYF.